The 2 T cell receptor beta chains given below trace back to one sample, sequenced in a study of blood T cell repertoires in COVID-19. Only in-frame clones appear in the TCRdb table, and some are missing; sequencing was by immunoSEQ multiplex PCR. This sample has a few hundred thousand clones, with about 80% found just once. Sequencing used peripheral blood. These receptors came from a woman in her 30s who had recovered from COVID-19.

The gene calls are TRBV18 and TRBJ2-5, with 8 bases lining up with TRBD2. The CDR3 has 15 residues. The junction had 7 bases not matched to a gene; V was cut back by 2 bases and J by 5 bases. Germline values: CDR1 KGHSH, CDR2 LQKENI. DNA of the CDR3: TGTGCCAGCTCACCAAACGGGAGGGCCTGGGAGACCCAGTACTTC. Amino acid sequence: CASSPNGRAWETQYF.

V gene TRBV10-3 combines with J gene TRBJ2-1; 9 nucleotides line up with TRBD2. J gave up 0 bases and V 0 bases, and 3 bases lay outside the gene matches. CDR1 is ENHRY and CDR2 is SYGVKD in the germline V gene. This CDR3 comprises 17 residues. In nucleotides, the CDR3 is TGTGCCATCAGTGAGTCCGGCGGGAGGGCCTCCTACAATGAGCAGTTCTTC. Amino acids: CAISESGGRASYNEQFF.